This entry describes one T cell receptor beta chain. As yet, its antigen is unknown. V lost 3 bases and J lost 6, with 4 bases in between. The germline V gene has CDR1 SGDLS and CDR2 YYNGEE. CDR3 length: 11 residues. Method: immunoSEQ multiplex PCR; TCRdb's copy keeps in-frame clones and lacks some. This table holds about 67,000 clones, around 82% found once. The data derive from a study of T cell responses to AZD1222 COVID-19 vaccine. Study outcomes and limitations: Females outnumbered males among donors, who were mostly white British; clonal diversity was possibly underestimated.

The chain carries TRBV9 and TRBJ2-1, with D hard to call. The TCR comes from an adult who received the AZD1222 COVID-19 vaccine. The sample in question was peripheral blood, obtained 28 days after the second AZD1222 dose. The CDR3 is CASSAFNEQFF. The CDR3 DNA follows: TGTGCCAGCAGCGCCTTCAATGAGCAGTTCTTC.